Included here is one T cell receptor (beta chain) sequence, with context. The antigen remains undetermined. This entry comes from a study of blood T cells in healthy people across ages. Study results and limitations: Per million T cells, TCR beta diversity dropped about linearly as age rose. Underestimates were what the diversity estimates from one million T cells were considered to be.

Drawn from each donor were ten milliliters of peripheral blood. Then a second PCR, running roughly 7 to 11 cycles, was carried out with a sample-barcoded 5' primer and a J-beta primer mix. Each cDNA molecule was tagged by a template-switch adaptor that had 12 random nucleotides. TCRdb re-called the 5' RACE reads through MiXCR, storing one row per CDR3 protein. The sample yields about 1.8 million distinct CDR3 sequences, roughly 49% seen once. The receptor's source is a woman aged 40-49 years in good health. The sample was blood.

CDR3 sequence reads: CASSLITGRYNEQFF. For the CDR3, the DNA is TGTGCCAGCAGCTTAATCACGGGGCGTTACAATGAGCAGTTCTTC. The chain has TRBV7-9 and TRBJ2-1; D is tentatively TRBD1 or TRBD2 (5 bases each). The CDR3 is 15 residues long. The V gene lost 2 bases and the J gene lost 4 bases, with 12 bases spanning the gap. CDR1 and CDR2 (germline): SEHNR, FQNEAQ (reference sequence).